Frequency places the clone carrying this TCR beta chain as medium-sized (0.01 to 0.1%). The antigen is not known. TRB rearrangements were amplified by touch-down multiplex PCR with mixed TRB-A/B primers. Reprocessing the multiplex PCR reads, TCRdb reports a single entry for every CDR3 protein and omits DNA. Its clone listing holds fewer than 7,500 distinct CDR3 sequences. This record comes from a study of T cell clusters in autoimmune cytopenias. This CDR3 contains 15 residues. Germline CDR1 reads LNHDA; CDR2 reads SQIVND (reference sequence). Regarding the study as a whole: No cluster-lack signature appeared between secondary cytopenia and chronic lymphocytic leukemia patients, apparently due to lymphoma masking.

TRB was amplified from approximately 250 ng of peripheral blood genomic DNA per sample. This sample was shared with a second study, whose subject was T cell repertoires in aging, cancer and after chemotherapy. According to that study: Six age groups, ranging from 30 or younger to 70 or older, included the donors.

The receptor comes from a human donor in good health. The rearrangement uses TRBV19 and TRBJ2-7; TCRdb selects TRBD1, and the lack of DNA leaves this call unchecked. The sequenced material came from peripheral blood. This CDR3 reads CASSIRQGWADEQYF.